These 7 T cell receptor beta chains originate from one sample sequenced in a study of long-term antiretroviral therapy in people with HIV. With survey level as its setting, the immunoSEQ assay was v3.0. This table comes from immunoSEQ multiplex PCR, and its TCRdb copy is limited to in-frame clones, with some not included. The top ten clones hold roughly 4.4% of a sample with 32,000 or so clones, 65% to 90% of them seen once. The sequenced sample was unsorted PBMCs, obtained approximately 3.5 years after starting antiretroviral therapy. These receptors originate from a man between 18 and 35 years old with HIV.

This chain joins TRBV19 and TRBJ1-1; D is undetermined. This CDR3 has 12 residues. The germline V gene encodes CDR1 LNHDA and CDR2 SQIVND (reference sequence). V lost 1 base, J lost 11 bases, and 11 bases lay in between. CDR3 DNA: TGTGCCAGTAGTATAGGTGGCAATGGGGCTTTCTTT. Its protein is CASSIGGNGAFF.

The chain combines TRBV5-8 with TRBJ2-3, with 9 bases fitting TRBD1. Germline-derived CDR1 and CDR2 are SGHTS and YDEGEE. The CDR3 is 18 residues long. Trimming at V came to 0 bases and at J to 3 bases, leaving 11 bases not matched to a gene. CDR3: CASSLGALRQGVTDTQYF. CDR3 sequence (DNA): TGTGCCAGCAGCTTGGGGGCCCTACGACAGGGGGTTACAGATACGCAGTATTTT. Using reference TRBV5-8 and TRBJ2-3 for the parts outside the CDR3, the full variable domain is EAGVTQSPTHLIKTRGQQATLRCSPISGHTSVYWYQQALGLGLQFLLWYDEGEERNRGNFPPRFSGRQFPNYSSELNVNALELEDSALYLCASSLGALRQGVTDTQYFGPGTRLTVL.

The CDR3 sequence is CASSPPASYEQYF. As DNA, the CDR3 is TGTGCCAGCTCACCTCCAGCTTCCTACGAGCAGTACTTC. V usage is TRBV18 and J usage is TRBJ2-7; D gene ambiguous. Trimming stripped 3 bases from V and 1 base from J, with 7 bases between. Germline V gene data show CDR1 as KGHSH and CDR2 as LQKENI. CDR3 length: 13 amino acids.

Here the CDR3 DNA reads TGTGCCACCAGCAGAGATATCGGGGGGGCGACGAGTTACAATGAGCAGTTCTTC. It encodes CATSRDIGGATSYNEQFF. The chain is built from TRBV15 and TRBJ2-1, with TRBD2 matching over 8 bases. The germline gives CDR1 LNHNV, CDR2 YYDKDF (reference sequence). This CDR3 spans 18 amino acids. The ends lost 0 bases at V and 4 bases at J; junction bases unmatched: 11.

The V and J genes are TRBV6-5 and TRBJ1-1; D is perhaps TRBD1 (5 bases). The V and J ends lost 4 bases and 7 bases respectively, with 19 bases between them. CDR1 is MNHEY and CDR2 is SVGAGI in the germline V gene. The CDR3 runs 15 residues. The CDR3 loop reads CASSFGHGGPFEAFF. The CDR3 DNA follows: TGTGCCAGCAGTTTCGGACACGGAGGGCCTTTTGAAGCTTTCTTT.

This rearrangement joins TRBV5-6 to TRBJ1-4, with TRBD1 matching 10 bases. There are 16 residues in the CDR3. Germline V lookup: CDR1 SGHDT, CDR2 YYEEEE. V lost 0 bases, J lost 6 bases, and 5 bases stayed unmatched. DNA of the CDR3: TGTGCCAGCAGCTTGGCCAGGGGACAGGGGTATGAAAAACTGTTTTTT. Protein: CASSLARGQGYEKLFF.

CDR3 in DNA: TGTGCCAGCAGCTTAGGGGCGGGAGGGGGCACAGATACGCAGTATTTT. Protein: CASSLGAGGGTDTQYF. V gene TRBV7-3 combines with J gene TRBJ2-3; 9 bases are shared with TRBD2. V was clipped by 2 bases and J by 1 base; unmatched bases: 4. Germline V gene data show CDR1 as SGHTA and CDR2 as FQGTGA. The CDR3 consists of 16 residues.